The 12 T cell receptor beta chains in this list originate from one sample, sequenced in a study of response to subunit inactivated influenza vaccine. TCRdb analysed the RT-PCR reads with MiXCR anew, one entry per CDR3 protein. Of fewer than 350,000 distinct CDR3 sequences in the sample, around a fifth were seen once. The starting material was PBMCs from blood, obtained around 22 months after vaccination. These TCRs come from a man between 50 and 75 years old who received an inactivated influenza vaccine.

This clonotype was seen only a few times. The chain employs TRBV15 and TRBJ1-5, with 7 bases fitting TRBD1. This CDR3 comprises 15 residues. Trimming at V came to 5 bases and at J to 7 bases, leaving 11 bases not matched to a gene. Germline values: CDR1 LNHNV, CDR2 YYDKDF (reference sequence). The CDR3 sequence is CATSRRQGGGQPQHF. The CDR3 region has the DNA TGTGCCACCAGCCGGAGACAGGGAGGGGGACAGCCCCAGCATTTT.

This clonotype was recorded a few times. The chain uses TRBV12-3 or TRBV12-4 and TRBJ1-2; weak D call: TRBD1 (5 bases). The CDR3 sequence is 13 residues long. The V end lost 6 bases, the J end lost 4 bases, and 12 bases lay between the germline ends. The CDR3: CASSPGGIYGYTF. CDR3 DNA sequence: TGTGCCAGCAGCCCGGGGGGGATCTATGGCTACACCTTC.

This clonotype was seen only a few times. The chain combines TRBV19 with TRBJ2-5, with 11 bases matching TRBD2. V lost 4 bases, J lost 4 bases, and 11 bases stayed unmatched. CDR1 LNHDA and CDR2 SQIVND come from the germline V gene (reference sequence). The CDR3 has 17 amino acids. CDR3 loop: CASSTSLLAGVGETQYF. CDR3 DNA sequence: TGTGCCAGTAGTACATCCCTACTAGCGGGGGTAGGAGAGACCCAGTACTTC.

In this sample, this clonotype turned up a few times. V and J are TRBV29-1 and TRBJ1-1, with D uncertain. Germline CDR1 reads SQVTM; CDR2 reads ANQGSEA. The CDR3 consists of 13 residues. The V end was cut by 8 bases, the J end by 0 bases, with 13 bases between. The CDR3 DNA is TGCAGCTCTTCCAGGCTCATGAACACTGAAGCTTTCTTT. This codes for CSSSRLMNTEAFF.

The chain joins TRBV6-1 to TRBJ2-7; 14 bases agree with TRBD2. Germline CDR1 reads MNHNS; CDR2 reads SASEGT. The V and J ends lost 5 bases and 0 bases, in that order; junction bases with no gene match: 9. This CDR3 region has 18 residues. The CDR3 region has the DNA TGTGCCAGCAGTAAATTCCTAGGGACTAGCGGGAGCTCCTACGAGCAGTACTTC. Protein: CASSKFLGTSGSSYEQYF.

The chain recombines TRBV16 with TRBJ2-5; D is perhaps TRBD2 (6 bases). V was shortened by 0 bases and J by 4 bases, with 12 bases between the two germline ends. Per germline, CDR1 KGHSY and CDR2 FQNENV. This CDR3 is built from 15 residues. The DNA for the CDR3 is TGTGCCAGCAGCCAATCTCGCTATAGCGGAGAGACCCAGTACTTC. Translation gives CASSQSRYSGETQYF.

The chain carries TRBV12-3 or TRBV12-4 and TRBJ1-5; D is unclear. CDR3 length: 14 amino acids. V was clipped by 4 bases and J by 7 bases, with 14 bases between them. This chain's CDR3 is CASSYYGIAQPQHF. The CDR3 region has the DNA TGTGCCAGCAGTTACTATGGAATTGCCCAGCCCCAGCATTTT.

This rearrangement joins TRBV7-2 to TRBJ2-3; perhaps TRBD1 as D (5 bases). This CDR3 spans 14 amino acids. V was pared by 1 base and J by 3 bases, with 8 bases between. Germline V CDR1 and CDR2: SGHTA, FQGNSA. The CDR3 nucleotides read TGTGCCAGCAGCTTAGATAAGGGGACAGATACGCAGTATTTT. Translation gives CASSLDKGTDTQYF.

V is TRBV30 and J is TRBJ2-1, with D perhaps matching TRBD2 (5 bases). CDR3 size: 12 residues. The germline gives CDR1 GTSNPN, CDR2 SVGIG (reference sequence). Here the CDR3 DNA reads TGTGCTTCGCTTACTCCCGGGGTAGAGCAGTTCTTC. This codes for CASLTPGVEQFF.

The J gene is TRBJ2-7, the V gene TRBV12-3 or TRBV12-4; either TRBD1 or TRBD2 may supply D (5 bases each). Deletions cut 5 bases from V and 3 bases from J, with 11 bases between. This CDR3 contains 13 residues. This chain's CDR3 is CASSPGPDYEQYF. The CDR3 coding sequence is TGTGCCAGCAGTCCGGGACCAGACTACGAGCAGTACTTC.

V usage is TRBV6-2 or TRBV6-3 and J usage is TRBJ2-1; possibly TRBD1 or TRBD2 for D (5 bases each). From germline, CDR1 is MNHEY and CDR2 SVGEGT. This CDR3 comprises 17 residues. V was pared by 2 bases and J by 9 bases, with 23 bases between. CDR3 sequence (DNA): TGTGCCAGCAGTTACAACCCCCTCGGTCCTAGCAGGGTTGAGCAGTTCTTC. Translating it yields CASSYNPLGPSRVEQFF.

The chain carries TRBV27 and TRBJ2-5; 9 bases are shared with TRBD1. This CDR3 is built from 16 residues. Trimming cost V 3 bases and J 3 bases; bases outside gene matches: 8. Germline V gene sequence: CDR1 MNHEY, CDR2 SMNVEV (reference sequence). Written as DNA, the CDR3 is TGTGCCAGCAGTTTGGGTGGGGGACAGGGAGAAGAGACCCAGTACTTC. As protein: CASSLGGGQGEETQYF.